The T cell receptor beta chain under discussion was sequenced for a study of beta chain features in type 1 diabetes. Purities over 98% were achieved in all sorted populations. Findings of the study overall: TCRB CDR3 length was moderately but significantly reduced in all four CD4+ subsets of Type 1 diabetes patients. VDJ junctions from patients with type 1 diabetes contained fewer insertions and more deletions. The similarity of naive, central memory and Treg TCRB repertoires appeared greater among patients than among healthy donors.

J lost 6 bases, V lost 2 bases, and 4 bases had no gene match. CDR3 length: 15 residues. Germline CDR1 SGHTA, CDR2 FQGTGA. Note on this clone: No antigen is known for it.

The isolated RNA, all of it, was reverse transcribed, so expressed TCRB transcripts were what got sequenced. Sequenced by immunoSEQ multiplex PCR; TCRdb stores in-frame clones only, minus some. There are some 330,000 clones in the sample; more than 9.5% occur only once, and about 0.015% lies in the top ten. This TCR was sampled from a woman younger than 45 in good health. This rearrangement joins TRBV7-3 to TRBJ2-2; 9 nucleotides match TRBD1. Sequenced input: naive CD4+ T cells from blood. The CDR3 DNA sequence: TGTGCCAGCAGCTTACGTACAGGGGGCTCCGGGGAGCTGTTTTTT. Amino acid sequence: CASSLRTGGSGELFF.